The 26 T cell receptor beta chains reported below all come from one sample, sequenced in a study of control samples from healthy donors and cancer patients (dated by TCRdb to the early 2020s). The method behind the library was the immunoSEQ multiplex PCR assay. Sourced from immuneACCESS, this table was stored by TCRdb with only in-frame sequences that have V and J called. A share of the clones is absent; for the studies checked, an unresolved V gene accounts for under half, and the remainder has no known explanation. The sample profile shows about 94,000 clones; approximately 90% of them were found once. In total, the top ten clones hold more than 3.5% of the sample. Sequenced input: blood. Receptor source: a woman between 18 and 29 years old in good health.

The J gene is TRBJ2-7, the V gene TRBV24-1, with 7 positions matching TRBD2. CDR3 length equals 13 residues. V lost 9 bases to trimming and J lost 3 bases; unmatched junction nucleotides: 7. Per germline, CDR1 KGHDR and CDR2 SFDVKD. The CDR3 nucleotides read TGTGCCACCGGGGGGGGAGGGCGCTACGAGCAGTACTTC. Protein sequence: CATGGGGRYEQYF.

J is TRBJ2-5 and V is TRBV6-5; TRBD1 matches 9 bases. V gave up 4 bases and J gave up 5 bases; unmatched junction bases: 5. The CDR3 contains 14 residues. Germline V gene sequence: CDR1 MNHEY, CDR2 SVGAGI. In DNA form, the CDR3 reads TGTGCCAGCAGTTGGACAGGGGCGGATGAGACCCAGTACTTC. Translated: CASSWTGADETQYF.

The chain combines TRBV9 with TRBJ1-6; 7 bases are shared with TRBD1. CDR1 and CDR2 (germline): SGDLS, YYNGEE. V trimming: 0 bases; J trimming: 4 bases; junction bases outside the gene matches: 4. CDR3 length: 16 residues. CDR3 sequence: CASSVGAGGYNSPLHF. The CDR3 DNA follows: TGTGCCAGCAGCGTAGGGGCAGGGGGGTATAATTCACCCCTCCACTTT.

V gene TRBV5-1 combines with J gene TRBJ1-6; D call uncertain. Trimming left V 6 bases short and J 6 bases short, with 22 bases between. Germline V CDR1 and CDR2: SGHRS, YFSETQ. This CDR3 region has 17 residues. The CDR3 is CASIRDPALAANSPLHF. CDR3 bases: TGCGCCAGCATCCGAGACCCGGCGCTCGCAGCTAATTCACCCCTCCACTTT.

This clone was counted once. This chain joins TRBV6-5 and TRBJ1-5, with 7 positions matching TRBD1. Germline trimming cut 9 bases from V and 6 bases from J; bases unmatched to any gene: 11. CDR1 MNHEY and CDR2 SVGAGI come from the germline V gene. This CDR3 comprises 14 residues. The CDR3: CASQGGPTGQPQHF. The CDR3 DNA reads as TGTGCCAGTCAGGGGGGACCGACCGGTCAGCCCCAGCATTTT.

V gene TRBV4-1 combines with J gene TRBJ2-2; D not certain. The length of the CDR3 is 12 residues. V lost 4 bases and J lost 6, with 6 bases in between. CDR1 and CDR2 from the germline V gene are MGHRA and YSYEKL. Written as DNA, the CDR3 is TGCGCCAGCAGCCGGCCGGCCGGGGAGCTGTTTTTT. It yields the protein CASSRPAGELFF.

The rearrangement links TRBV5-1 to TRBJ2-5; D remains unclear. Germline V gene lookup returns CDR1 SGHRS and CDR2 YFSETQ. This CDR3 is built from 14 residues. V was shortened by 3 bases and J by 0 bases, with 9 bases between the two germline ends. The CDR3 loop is CASSSGSYQETQYF. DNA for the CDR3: TGCGCCAGCAGCTCCGGATCGTACCAAGAGACCCAGTACTTC.

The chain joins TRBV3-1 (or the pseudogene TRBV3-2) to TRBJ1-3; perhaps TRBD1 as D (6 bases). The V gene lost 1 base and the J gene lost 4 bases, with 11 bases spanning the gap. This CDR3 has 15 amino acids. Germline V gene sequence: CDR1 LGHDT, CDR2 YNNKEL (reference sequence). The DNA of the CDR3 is TGTGCCAGCAGCCAAGGGGGGGCTACGGGAAACACCATATATTTT. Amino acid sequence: CASSQGGATGNTIYF.

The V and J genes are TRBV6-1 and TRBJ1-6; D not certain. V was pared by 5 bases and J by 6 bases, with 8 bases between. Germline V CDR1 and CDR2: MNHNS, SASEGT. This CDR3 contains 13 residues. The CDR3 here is CASSSDFNSPLHF. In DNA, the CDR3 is TGTGCCAGCAGTTCGGACTTTAATTCACCCCTCCACTTT.

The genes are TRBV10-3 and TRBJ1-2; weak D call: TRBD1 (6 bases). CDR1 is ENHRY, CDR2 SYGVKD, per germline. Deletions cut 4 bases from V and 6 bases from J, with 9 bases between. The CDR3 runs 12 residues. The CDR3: CAISGQDDGYTF. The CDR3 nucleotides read TGTGCCATCAGTGGACAGGATGATGGCTACACCTTC.

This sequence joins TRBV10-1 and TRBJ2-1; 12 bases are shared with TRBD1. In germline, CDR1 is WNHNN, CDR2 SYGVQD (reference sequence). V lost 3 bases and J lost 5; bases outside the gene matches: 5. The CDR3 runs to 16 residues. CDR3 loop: CASSDPGQGANNEQFF. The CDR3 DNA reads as TGCGCCAGCAGTGATCCGGGACAGGGGGCGAACAATGAGCAGTTCTTC.

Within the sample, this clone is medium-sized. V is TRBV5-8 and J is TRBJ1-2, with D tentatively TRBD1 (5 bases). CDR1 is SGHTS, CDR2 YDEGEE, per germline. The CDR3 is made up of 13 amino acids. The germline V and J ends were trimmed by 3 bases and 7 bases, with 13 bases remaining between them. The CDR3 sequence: CASSWGRPGGYTF. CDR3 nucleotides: TGTGCCAGCAGCTGGGGGAGGCCTGGTGGCTACACCTTC. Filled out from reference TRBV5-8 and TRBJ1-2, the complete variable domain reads EAGVTQSPTHLIKTRGQQATLRCSPISGHTSVYWYQQALGLGLQFLLWYDEGEERNRGNFPPRFSGRQFPNYSSELNVNALELEDSALYLCASSWGRPGGYTFGSGTRLTVV.

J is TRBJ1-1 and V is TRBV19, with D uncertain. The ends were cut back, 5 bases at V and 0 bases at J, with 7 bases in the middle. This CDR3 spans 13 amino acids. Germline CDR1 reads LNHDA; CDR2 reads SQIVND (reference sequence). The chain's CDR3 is CASSDLMNTEAFF. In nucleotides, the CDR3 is TGTGCCAGTAGTGACCTTATGAACACTGAAGCTTTCTTT.

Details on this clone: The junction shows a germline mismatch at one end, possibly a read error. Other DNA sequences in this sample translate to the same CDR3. This CDR3 is CASSLTQDTEAFF. The DNA for the CDR3 is TGTGCCAGCAGCTTAACTCAGGACACTGAGGCTTTCTTT. The V gene is TRBV7-3, the J gene TRBJ1-1; D is perhaps TRBD1 (5 bases). The CDR3 has 13 amino acids. Germline loops: CDR1 SGHTA, CDR2 FQGTGA.

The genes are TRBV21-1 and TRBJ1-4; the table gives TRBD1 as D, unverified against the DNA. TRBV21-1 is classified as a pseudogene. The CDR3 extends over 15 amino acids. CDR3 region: CASSKTGGRCEKLFF. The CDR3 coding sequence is TGTGCCAGCAGCAAAACAGGGGGCCGGTGCGAAAAACTGTTTTTT.

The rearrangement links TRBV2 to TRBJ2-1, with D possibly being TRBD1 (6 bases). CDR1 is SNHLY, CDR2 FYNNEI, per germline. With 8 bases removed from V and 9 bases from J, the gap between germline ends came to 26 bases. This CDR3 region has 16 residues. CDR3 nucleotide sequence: TGTGCCAGCTCAGCAGGTAATGACGGACAGCAGAGTGAGCAGTTCTTC. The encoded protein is CASSAGNDGQQSEQFF.

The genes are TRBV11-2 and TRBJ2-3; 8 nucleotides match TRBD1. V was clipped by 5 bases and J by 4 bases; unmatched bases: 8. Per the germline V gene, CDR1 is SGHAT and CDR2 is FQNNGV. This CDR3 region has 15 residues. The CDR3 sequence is CASSPGQGTPDTQYF. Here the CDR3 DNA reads TGTGCCAGCAGCCCCGGACAGGGAACCCCAGATACGCAGTATTTT.

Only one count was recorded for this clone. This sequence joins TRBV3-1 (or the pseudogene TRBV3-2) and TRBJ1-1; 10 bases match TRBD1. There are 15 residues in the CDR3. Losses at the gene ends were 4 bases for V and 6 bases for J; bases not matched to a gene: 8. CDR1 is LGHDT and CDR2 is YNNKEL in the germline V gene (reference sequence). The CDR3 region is CASSPGDRGVPEAFF. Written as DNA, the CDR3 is TGTGCCAGCAGCCCTGGGGACAGGGGCGTCCCTGAAGCTTTCTTT.

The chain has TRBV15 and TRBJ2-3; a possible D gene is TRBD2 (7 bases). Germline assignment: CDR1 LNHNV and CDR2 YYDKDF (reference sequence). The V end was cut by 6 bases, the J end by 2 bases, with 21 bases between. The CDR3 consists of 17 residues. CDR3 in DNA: TGTGCCACCAGAGGGGGAGGGGGGCCCACTGACACAGATACGCAGTATTTT. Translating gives CATRGGGGPTDTDTQYF. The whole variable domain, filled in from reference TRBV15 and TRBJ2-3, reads DAMVIQNPRYQVTQFGKPVTLSCSQTLNHNVMYWYQQKSSQAPKLLFHYYDKDFNNEADTPDNFQSRRPNTSFCFLDIRSPGLGDTAMYLCATRGGGGPTDTDTQYFGPGTRLTVL.

This CDR3 is CANLPWGSTEAFF. The CDR3 DNA follows: TGTGCCAACCTCCCCTGGGGATCCACTGAAGCTTTCTTT. The chain couples TRBV6-5 to TRBJ1-1; no clear D. The germline V gene has CDR1 MNHEY and CDR2 SVGAGI. The CDR3 has 13 amino acids. V was shortened by 10 bases and J by 4 bases, with 16 bases between the two germline ends.

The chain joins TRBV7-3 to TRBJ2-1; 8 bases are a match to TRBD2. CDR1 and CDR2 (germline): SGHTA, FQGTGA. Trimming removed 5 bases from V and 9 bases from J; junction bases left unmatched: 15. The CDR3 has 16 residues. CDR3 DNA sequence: TGTGCCAGCAGCCCACCCCCCCGGGGGGGCCGATCTGAGCAGTTCTTC. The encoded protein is CASSPPPRGGRSEQFF.

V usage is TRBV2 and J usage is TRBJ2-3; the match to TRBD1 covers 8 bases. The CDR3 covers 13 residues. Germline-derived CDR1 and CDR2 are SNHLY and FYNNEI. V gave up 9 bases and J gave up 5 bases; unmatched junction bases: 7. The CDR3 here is CASRQGYGDTQYF. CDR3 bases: TGTGCCAGTAGACAGGGGTATGGAGATACGCAGTATTTT.

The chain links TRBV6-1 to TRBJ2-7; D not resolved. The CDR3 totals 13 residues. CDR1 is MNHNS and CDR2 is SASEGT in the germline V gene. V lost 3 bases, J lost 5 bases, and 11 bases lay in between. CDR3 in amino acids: CASSETSIDEQYF. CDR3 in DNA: TGTGCCAGCAGTGAGACTTCAATCGACGAGCAGTACTTC.

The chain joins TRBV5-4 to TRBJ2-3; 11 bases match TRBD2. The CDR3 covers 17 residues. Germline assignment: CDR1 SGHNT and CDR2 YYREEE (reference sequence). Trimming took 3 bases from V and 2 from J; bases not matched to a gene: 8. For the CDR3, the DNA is TGTGCCAGCAGCTCGGATTTTAGCGGGGGGGCCACAGATACGCAGTATTTT. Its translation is CASSSDFSGGATDTQYF.

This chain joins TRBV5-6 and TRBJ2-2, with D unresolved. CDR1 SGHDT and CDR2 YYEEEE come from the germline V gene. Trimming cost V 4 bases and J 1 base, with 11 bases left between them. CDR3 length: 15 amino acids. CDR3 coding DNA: TGTGCCAGCAGCAGTCAGGTGAAGAACACCGGGGAGCTGTTTTTT. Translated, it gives CASSSQVKNTGELFF.

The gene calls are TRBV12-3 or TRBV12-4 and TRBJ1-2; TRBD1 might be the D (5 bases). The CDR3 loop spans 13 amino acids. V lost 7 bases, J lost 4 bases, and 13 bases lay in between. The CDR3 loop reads CASNDGGAYGYTF. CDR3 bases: TGTGCCAGCAACGACGGAGGGGCCTATGGCTACACCTTC.